This T cell receptor (beta chain) was observed in a study of CD8+CD57+ T cells in acquired aplastic anemia (dated by TCRdb to between 2018 and 2020). Regarding the study in general: On average, sorted CD4+ and CD8+ cells yielded 2.5 to 3.5 ug of extracted DNA, with a range of roughly 0.17 to 30 ug. CD8+CD57+ expansion was defined as a frequency above the mean frequency observed in healthy subjects. Summary of the overall study and its limitations: Roughly 30 CD8+ CDR3 sequences were shared between patients and controls but appeared highly expressed in patients and within their immunodominant clones. Patients and healthy controls showed no significant difference in CD8+ Simpson's diversity (P=0.060).

This clonotype was observed once. The antigen this receptor binds is unknown. No base qualities exist here, and no much larger clone lies one base off it. A solitary read yields weak support. Expansion of CD8+CD57+ cells had been shown by flow cytometry in the patients chosen for sequencing. Every patient had a diagnosis of severe acquired aplastic anemia based on International Study of Aplastic Anemia and Agranulocytosis and Camitta criteria. At the time blood was sampled, none of the patients had received any therapy. In the study, sorted CD4+ and CD8+ blood T cells from patients with severe aplastic anemia and from healthy subjects underwent deep sequencing of TCR repertoires. Patients were enrolled under clinicaltrials.gov protocols 00001620, 01623167, 00001397, 00071045, 00081523 and 00961064 in the USA. Ficoll-Paque density gradient centrifugation was used to isolate peripheral blood mononuclear cells. Before DNA was extracted, CD4+ and CD8+ T cells were sorted using either FACS or magnetic beads.

Genomic DNA was used as template for profiling of TCR beta VDJ combinations and CDR3 sequences. TCR repertoire sequencing was run on an Illumina HiSeq 2000. Regarding the original processing steps: Repertoire assessment relied on Simpson's diversity index, CDR3 size and DJ length profiles, and TRBV/TRBJ rearrangement plots. The immunodominant clone was defined as the most abundant DNA sequence in deep sequencing data. CDR3 amino acid sequences were screened for sharing across subjects and compared with published repertoires and the VDJdb database. The raw public data were reprocessed by TCRdb itself: fastp quality trimming at Q25, MiXCR clonotype calling, in-frame beta chains only. Rows merge per CDR3 protein into single entries with the most common DNA and genes. These V and J calls derive from TCRdb rather than the authors' analysis. The sample table shows approximately 200,000 distinct CDR3 sequences, and approximately 51% are seen once. The ten largest clones add up to about 20% of the sample.

The CDR3 numbers 14 residues from cysteine through phenylalanine. CDR3 DNA is the only sequence kept; it has 42 bases, read in frame from the first base. From a lookup of the germline V gene (reference sequence), CDR1 and CDR2 are LNHDA and SQIVND. V and J are truncated by 6 bases and 1 base respectively, leaving an intervening sequence of 13 bases. This sequence was found in a human donor with aplastic anemia. The sequencing input was sorted CD4+, CD8+, or CD8+CD57+ T cells (not recorded which) from PBMCs. The V and J segments used are TRBV19 and TRBJ2-7, and TRBD1 may be the D gene, going by 6 matching bases. The DNA sequence is given as TGTGCCAGTAGGAGGGACATTTCTTCCTACGAGCAGTACTTC. Translated, this is CASRRDISSYEQYF.